The clone carrying this T cell receptor beta chain was detected a few times. What it binds is not known. The sample originates from a study of blood T cells in healthy people across ages. Combining a sample-barcoded 5' primer with a J-beta primer mix, a second PCR ran for 7 to 11 cycles. Sequencing of every sample gave 2.5 million or more CDR3-containing paired-end reads. TCRdb ran MiXCR on the 5' RACE reads and lists one entry per CDR3 protein. The sample has 1.5 million or so distinct CDR3 sequences, approximately 40% seen once; the top ten hold approximately 7.9%. Overall study findings and caveats: A roughly linear fall in TCR beta diversity per million T cells was seen with increasing age.

The CDR3 loop spans 13 amino acids. The germline V gene encodes CDR1 DFQATT and CDR2 SNEGSKA (reference sequence). Sequenced material: blood. The chain uses TRBV20-1 and TRBJ2-5; the D call may be TRBD1 or TRBD2 (6 bases each). The DNA end is a closer match to TRBJ2-7, so the J assignment may be wrong. The clonotype was recovered from a woman aged 18-30 years in good health. Here the CDR3 reads CSARGAGRREQYF. The CDR3 nucleotides are TGCAGTGCGAGGGGGGCAGGCAGACGCGAGCAGTACTTC.